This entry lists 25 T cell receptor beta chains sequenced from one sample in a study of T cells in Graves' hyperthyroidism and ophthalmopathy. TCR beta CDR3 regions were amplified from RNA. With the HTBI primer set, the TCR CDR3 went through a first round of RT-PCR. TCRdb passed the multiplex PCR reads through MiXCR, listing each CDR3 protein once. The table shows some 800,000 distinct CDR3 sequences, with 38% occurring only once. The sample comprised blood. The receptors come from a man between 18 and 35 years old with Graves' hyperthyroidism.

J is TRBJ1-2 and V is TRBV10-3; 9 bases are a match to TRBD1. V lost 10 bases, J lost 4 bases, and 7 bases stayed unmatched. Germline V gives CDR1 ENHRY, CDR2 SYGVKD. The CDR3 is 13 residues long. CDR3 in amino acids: CASQDRGPYGYTF. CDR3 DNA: TGTGCCAGTCAGGACAGGGGCCCCTATGGCTACACCTTC.

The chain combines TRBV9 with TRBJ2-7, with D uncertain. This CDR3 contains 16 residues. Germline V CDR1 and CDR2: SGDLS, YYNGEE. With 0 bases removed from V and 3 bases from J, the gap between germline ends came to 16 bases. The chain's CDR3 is CASSVGSSPDYYEQYF. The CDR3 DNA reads TGTGCCAGCAGCGTAGGTTCATCACCCGATTACTACGAGCAGTACTTC.

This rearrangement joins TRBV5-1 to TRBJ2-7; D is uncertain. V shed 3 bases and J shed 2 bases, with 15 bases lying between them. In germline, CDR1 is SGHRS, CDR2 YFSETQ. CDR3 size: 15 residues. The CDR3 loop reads CASSSSQDGPYEQYF. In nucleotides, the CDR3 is TGCGCCAGCAGCTCCTCCCAGGACGGGCCCTACGAGCAGTACTTC.

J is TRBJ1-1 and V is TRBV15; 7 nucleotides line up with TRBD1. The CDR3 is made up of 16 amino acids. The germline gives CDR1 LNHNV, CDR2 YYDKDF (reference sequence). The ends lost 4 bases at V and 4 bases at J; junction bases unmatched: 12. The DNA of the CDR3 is TGTGCCACCAGCATGAGGGGGCTCGGGAGTTCCACTGAAGCTTTCTTT. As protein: CATSMRGLGSSTEAFF.

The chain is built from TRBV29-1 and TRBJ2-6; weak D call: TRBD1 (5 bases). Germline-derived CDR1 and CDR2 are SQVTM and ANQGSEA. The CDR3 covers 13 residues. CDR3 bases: TGCAGTGAAGAAGGGGTTGGGGCCAACGTCCTGACTTTC. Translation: CSEEGVGANVLTF.

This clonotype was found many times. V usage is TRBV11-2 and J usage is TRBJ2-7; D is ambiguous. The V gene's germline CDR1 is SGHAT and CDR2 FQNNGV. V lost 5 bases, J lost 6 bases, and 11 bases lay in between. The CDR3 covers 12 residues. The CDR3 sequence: CASSPVSSEQYF. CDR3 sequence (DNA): TGTGCCAGCAGCCCCGTTTCTAGCGAGCAGTACTTC.

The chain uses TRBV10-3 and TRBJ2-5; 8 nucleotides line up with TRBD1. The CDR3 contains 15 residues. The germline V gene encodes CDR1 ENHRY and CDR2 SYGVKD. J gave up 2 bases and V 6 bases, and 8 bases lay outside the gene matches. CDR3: CAISSGQGAQETQYF. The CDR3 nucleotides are TGTGCCATCAGCTCAGGACAGGGAGCTCAAGAGACCCAGTACTTC.

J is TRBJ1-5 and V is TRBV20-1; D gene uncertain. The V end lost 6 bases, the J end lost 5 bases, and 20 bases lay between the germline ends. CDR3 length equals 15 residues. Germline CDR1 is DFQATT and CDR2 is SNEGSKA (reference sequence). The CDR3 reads CSAKRGETPYQPQHF. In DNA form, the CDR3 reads TGCAGTGCAAAGAGAGGAGAGACACCCTATCAGCCCCAGCATTTT.

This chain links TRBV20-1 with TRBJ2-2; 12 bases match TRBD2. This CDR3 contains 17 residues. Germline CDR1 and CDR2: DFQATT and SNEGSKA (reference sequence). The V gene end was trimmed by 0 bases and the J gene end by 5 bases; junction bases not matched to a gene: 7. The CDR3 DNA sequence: TGCAGTGCTAGAGATGCTGCTAGCGGGAGGGGTACCGGGGAGCTGTTTTTT. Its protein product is CSARDAASGRGTGELFF.

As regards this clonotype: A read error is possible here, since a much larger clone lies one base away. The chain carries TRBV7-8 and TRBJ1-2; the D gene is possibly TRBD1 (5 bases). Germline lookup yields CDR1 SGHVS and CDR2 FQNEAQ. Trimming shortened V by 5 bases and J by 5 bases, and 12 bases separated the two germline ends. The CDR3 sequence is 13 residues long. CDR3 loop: CASSPGRKYGYTF. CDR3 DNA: TGTGCCAGCAGCCCGGGACGGAAATATGGCTACACCTTC.

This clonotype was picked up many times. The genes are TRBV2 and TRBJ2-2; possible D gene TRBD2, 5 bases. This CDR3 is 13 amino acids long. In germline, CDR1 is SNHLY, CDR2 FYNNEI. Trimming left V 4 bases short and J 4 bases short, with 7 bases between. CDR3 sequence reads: CASSVGSTGELFF. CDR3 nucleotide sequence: TGTGCCAGCAGTGTTGGGAGCACCGGGGAGCTGTTTTTT.

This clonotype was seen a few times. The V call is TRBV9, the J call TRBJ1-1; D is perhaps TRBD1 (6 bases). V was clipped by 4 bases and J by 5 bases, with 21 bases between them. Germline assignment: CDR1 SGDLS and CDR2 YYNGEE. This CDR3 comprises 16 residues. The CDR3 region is CASSLNRDTEQTEAFF. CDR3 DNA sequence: TGTGCCAGCAGCCTAAACCGGGACACCGAACAGACTGAAGCTTTCTTT.

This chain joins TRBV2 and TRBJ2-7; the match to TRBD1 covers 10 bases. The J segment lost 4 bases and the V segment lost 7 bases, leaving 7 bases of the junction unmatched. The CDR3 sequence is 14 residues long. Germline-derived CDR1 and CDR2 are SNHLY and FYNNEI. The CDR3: CASTTGTGEYEQYF. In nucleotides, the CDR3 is TGTGCCAGCACCACCGGGACAGGGGAATACGAGCAGTACTTC.

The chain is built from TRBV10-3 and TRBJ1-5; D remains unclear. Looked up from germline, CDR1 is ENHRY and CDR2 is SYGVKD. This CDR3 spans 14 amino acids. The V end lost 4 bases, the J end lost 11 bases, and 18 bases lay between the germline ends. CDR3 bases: TGTGCCATCAGTGCGGGAGAAGAGCAAGAGACCCAGCATTTT. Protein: CAISAGEEQETQHF.

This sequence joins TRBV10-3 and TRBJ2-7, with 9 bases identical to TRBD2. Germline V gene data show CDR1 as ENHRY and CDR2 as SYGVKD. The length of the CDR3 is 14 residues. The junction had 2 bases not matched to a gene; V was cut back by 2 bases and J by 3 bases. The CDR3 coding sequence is TGTGCCATCAGTGAGGTAGCGGGAGACTACGAGCAGTACTTC. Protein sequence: CAISEVAGDYEQYF.

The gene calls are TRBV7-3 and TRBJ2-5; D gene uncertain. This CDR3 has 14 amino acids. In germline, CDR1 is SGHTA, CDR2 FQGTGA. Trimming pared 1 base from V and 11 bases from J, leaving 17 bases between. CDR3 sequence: CASSLIGLTDTQYF. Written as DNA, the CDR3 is TGTGCCAGCAGCTTAATAGGCCTCACAGATACGCAGTACTTC.

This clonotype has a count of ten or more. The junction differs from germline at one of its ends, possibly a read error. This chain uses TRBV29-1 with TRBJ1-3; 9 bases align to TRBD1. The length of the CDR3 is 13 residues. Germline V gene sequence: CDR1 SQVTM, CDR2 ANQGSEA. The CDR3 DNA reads TGCAGCGTGGAAGGACAGGGGGGAAACACCATATATTTT. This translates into CSVEGQGGNTIYF.

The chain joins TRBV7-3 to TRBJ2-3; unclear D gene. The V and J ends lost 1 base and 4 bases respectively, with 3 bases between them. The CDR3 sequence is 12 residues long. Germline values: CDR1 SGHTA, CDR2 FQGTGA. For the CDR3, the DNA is TGTGCCAGCAGCTTAAACGCAGATACGCAGTATTTT. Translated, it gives CASSLNADTQYF.

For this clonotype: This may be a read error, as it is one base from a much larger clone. This CDR3 reads CAAGGWGIQETQYF. The DNA for the CDR3 is TGTGCCGCAGGGGGATGGGGGATCCAAGAGACCCAGTACTTC. The chain uses TRBV10-3 and TRBJ2-5; 7 bases line up with TRBD1. The J segment lost 1 base and the V segment lost 11 bases, leaving 10 bases of the junction unmatched. CDR3 length equals 14 residues. Germline CDR1 reads ENHRY; CDR2 reads SYGVKD.

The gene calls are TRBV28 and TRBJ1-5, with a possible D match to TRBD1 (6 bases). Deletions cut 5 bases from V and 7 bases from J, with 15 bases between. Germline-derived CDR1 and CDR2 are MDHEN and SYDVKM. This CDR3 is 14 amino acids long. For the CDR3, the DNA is TGTGCCAGCAGTCCCGAACAGGGCTGGCAGCCCCAGCATTTT. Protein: CASSPEQGWQPQHF.

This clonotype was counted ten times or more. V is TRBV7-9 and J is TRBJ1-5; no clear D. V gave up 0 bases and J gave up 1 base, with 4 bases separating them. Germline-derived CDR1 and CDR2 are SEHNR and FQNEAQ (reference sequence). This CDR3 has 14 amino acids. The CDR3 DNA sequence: TGTGCCAGCAGCTTAGCAGAGAGCAATCAGCCCCAGCATTTT. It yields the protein CASSLAESNQPQHF.

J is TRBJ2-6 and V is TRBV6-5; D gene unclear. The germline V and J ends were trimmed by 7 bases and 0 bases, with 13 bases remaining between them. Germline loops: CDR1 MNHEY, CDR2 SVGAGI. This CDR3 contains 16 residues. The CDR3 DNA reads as TGTGCCAGCACTTATATCCCGATCTCTGGGGCCAACGTCCTGACTTTC. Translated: CASTYIPISGANVLTF.

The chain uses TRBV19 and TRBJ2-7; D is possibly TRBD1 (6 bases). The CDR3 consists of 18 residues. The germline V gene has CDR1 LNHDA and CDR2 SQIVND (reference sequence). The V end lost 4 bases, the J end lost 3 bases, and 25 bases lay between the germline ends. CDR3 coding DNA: TGTGCCAGTAGTAGCAAGGACAGCAGCACCAACCTACACTACGAGCAGTACTTC. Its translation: CASSSKDSSTNLHYEQYF.

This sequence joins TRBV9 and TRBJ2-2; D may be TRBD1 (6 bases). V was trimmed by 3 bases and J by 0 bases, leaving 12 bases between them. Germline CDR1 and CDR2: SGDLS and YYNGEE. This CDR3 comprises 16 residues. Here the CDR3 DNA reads TGTGCCAGCAGCGCAGGGGTAAACGCGAACACCGGGGAGCTGTTTTTT. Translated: CASSAGVNANTGELFF. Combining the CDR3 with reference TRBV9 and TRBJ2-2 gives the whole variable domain DSGVTQTPKHLITATGQRVTLRCSPRSGDLSVYWYQQSLDQGLQFLIQYYNGEERAKGNILERFSAQQFPDLHSELNLSSLELGDSALYFCASSAGVNANTGELFFGEGSRLTVL.

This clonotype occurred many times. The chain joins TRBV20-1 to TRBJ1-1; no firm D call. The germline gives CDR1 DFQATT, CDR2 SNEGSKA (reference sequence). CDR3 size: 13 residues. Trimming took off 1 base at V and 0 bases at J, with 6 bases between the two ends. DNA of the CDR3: TGCAGTGCTAGAGGCCGGTTGAACACTGAAGCTTTCTTT. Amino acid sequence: CSARGRLNTEAFF.